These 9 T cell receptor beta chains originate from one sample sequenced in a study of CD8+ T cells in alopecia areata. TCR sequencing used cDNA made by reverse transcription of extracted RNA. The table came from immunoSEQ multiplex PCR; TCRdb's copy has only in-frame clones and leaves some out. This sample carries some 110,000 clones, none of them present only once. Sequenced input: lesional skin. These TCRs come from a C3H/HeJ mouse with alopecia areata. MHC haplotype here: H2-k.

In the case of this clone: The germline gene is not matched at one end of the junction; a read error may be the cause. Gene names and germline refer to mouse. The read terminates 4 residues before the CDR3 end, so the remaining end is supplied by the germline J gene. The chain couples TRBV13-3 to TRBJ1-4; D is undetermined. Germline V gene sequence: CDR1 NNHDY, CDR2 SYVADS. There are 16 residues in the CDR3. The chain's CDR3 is CARSDARQNSNERLFF. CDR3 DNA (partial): TGTGCCCGCAGTGATGCCAGACAAAATTCCAACGAA.

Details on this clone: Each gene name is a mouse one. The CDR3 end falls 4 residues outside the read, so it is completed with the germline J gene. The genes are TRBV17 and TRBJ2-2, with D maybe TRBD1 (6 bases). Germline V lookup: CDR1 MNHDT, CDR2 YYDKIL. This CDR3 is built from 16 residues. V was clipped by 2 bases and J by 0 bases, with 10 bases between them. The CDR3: CASSRSGTPNTGQLYF. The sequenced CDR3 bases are TGTGCTAGCAGTAGATCCGGGACACCAAACACCGGG. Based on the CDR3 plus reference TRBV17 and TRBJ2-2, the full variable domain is DTTVKQNPRYKLARVGKPVNLICSQTMNHDTMYWYQKKPNQAPKLLLFYYDKILNREADTFEKFQSSRPNNSFCSLYIGSAGLEYSAMYLCASSRSGTPNTGQLYFGEGSKLTVL.

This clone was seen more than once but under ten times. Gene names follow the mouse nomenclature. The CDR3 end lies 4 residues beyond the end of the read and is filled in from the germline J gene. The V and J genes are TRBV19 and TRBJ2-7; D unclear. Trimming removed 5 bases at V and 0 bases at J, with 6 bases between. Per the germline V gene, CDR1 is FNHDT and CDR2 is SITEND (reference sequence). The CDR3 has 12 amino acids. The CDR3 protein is CASRTASYEQYF. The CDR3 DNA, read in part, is TGTGCCAGCAGAACTGCCTCCTAT.

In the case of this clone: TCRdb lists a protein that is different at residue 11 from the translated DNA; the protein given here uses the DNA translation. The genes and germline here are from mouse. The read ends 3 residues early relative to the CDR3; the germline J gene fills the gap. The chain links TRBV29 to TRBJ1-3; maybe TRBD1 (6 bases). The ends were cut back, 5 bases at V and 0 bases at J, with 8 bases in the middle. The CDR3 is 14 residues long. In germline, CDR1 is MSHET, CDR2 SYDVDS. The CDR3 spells CASSPTGSGNTLYF. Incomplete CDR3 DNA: TGTGCTAGCAGTCCGACAGGTTCTGGAAATACG. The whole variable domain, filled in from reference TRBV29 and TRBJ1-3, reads DMKVTQMPRYLIKRMGENVLLECGQDMSHETMYWYRQDPGLGLQLIYISYDVDSNSEGDIPKGYRVSRKKREHFSLILDSAKTNQTSVYFCASSPTGSGNTLYFGEGSRLIVV.

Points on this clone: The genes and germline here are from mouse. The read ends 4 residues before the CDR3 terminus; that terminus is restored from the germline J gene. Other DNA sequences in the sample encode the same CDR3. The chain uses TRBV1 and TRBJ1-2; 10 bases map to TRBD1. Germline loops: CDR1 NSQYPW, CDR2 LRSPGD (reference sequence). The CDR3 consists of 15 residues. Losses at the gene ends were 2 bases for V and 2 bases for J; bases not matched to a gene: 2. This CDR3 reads CTCSAPDRGNSDYTF. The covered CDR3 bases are TGCACCTGCAGTGCACCGGACAGGGGGAACTCC.

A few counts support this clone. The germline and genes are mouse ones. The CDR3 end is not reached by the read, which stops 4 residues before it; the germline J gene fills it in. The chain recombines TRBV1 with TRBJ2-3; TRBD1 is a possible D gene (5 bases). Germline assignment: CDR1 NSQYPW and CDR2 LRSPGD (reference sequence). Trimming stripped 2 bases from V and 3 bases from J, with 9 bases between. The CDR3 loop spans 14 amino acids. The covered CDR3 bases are TGCACCTGCAGTGCATCTCGGACAGCAGAA. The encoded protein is CTCSASRTAE. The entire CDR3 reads CTCSASRTAETLYF.

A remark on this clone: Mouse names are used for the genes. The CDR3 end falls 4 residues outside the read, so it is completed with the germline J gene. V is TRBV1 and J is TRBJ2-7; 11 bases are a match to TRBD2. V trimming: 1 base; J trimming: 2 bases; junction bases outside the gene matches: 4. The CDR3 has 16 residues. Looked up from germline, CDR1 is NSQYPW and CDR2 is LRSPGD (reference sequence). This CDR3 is CTCSAALTGGAYEQYF. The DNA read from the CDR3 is TGCACCTGCAGTGCAGCTCTGACTGGGGGGGCCTAT.

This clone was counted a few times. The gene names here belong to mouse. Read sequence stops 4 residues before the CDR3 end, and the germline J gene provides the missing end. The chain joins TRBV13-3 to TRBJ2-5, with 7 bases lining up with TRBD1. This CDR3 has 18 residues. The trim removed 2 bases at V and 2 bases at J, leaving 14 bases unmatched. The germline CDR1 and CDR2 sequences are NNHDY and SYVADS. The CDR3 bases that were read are TGTGCCAGCAGTGACCGACAGGGTGGGGAAAACACCCAAGAC. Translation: CASSDRQGGENTQD. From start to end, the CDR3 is CASSDRQGGENTQDTQYF.

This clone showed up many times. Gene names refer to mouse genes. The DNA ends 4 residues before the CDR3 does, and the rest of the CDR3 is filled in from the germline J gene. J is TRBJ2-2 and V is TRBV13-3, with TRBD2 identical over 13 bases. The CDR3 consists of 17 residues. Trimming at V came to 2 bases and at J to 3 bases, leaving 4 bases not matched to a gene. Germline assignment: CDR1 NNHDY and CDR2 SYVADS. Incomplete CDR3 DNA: TGTGCCAGCAGTGAGGACTGGGGGGGCGCTGACACCGGG. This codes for CASSEDWGGADTG. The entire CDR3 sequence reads CASSEDWGGADTGQLYF.